This paragraph covers one TCR beta chain sequence. Its antigen is not identified. The data were obtained in a study of early T cells in non-severe SARS-CoV-2 infection. Study at large: Sequenced material consisted of bulk RNA (from unsorted whole blood), and chains were unpaired.

Attachment of unique molecular identifiers was made to individual cDNA molecules. MiXCR was run by TCRdb on the 5' RACE reads, yielding one entry per CDR3 protein. The table includes more than 45,000 distinct CDR3 sequences, about an eighth detected once. Study-level results: Anti-spike CD8 responses were favored by VDJdb matching, which missed private and CD4 specificities.

V gave up 1 base and J gave up 7 bases, with 13 bases separating them. Germline values: CDR1 DFQATT, CDR2 SNEGSKA (reference sequence). The CDR3 is 13 amino acids. The sample consisted of whole blood. The chain recombines TRBV20-1 with TRBJ1-2; perhaps TRBD1 as D (5 bases). This TCR came from an adult who was a healthcare worker with PCR-confirmed SARS-CoV-2 infection or an uninfected control (not recorded which). DNA for the CDR3: TGCAGTGCTAGAGCTCCTAGGGGATTTGGCTACACCTTC. Translated: CSARAPRGFGYTF.